The 15 T cell receptor beta chains in this list originate from one sample, sequenced in a study of technical replicates of blood from several donors. Repertoires were generated with immunoSEQ multiplex PCR, while TCRdb's copy carries only in-frame clones and drops some. The repertoire consists of tens of thousands of clones, with about 94% occurring once and the leading ten covering about 3.8%. Input material: PBMCs. The receptors were sampled from a human donor in good health. Some clones in this sample may be carry-over from other donors' samples.

The V call is TRBV29-1, the J call TRBJ2-1; 7 nucleotides match TRBD2. The CDR3 is 14 residues long. The germline V gene has CDR1 SQVTM and CDR2 ANQGSEA. V lost 6 bases, J lost 3 bases, and 8 bases stayed unmatched. CDR3 nucleotides: TGCAGCGTCGTCAGCGGGATTCACTACAATGAGCAGTTCTTC. This gives the protein CSVVSGIHYNEQFF.

The V gene is TRBV5-1, the J gene TRBJ2-7; D unresolved. Between the trimmed V and J ends, which lost 4 bases and 4 bases, there was a span of 18 bases. CDR1 and CDR2 (germline): SGHRS, YFSETQ. The CDR3 is 15 residues long. CDR3 DNA: TGCGCCAGCAGCGTGGAACCTCAGCGACCATACGAGCAGTACTTC. Its protein is CASSVEPQRPYEQYF.

This clone occurred once. The CDR3 protein is CASTPTPTANNSPLHF. CDR3 DNA sequence: TGCGCCAGCACTCCAACCCCCACAGCAAATAATTCACCCCTCCACTTT. The J gene is TRBJ1-6, the V gene TRBV5-1; no firm D call. Germline CDR1 SGHRS, CDR2 YFSETQ. CDR3 length equals 16 residues. V lost 6 bases and J lost 5, with 18 bases in between.

The chain links TRBV4-3 to TRBJ2-3; tentative D call: TRBD1 (6 bases). V was cut by 0 bases and J by 3 bases, with 13 bases left in between. Germline CDR1 reads LGHNA; CDR2 reads YSLEER. This CDR3 has 16 residues. In DNA, the CDR3 is TGCGCCAGCAGCCAAGACCACAGGGAGAGGACAGATACGCAGTATTTT. Amino acid sequence: CASSQDHRERTDTQYF.

The chain uses TRBV19 and TRBJ1-6, with 9 bases that match TRBD1. The germline V gene has CDR1 LNHDA and CDR2 SQIVND (reference sequence). The CDR3 loop spans 15 amino acids. V shed 6 bases, J shed 8 bases, and the junction held 8 bases outside the gene matches. The CDR3 is CASRRGTGTYSPLHF. The DNA of the CDR3 is TGTGCCAGTAGAAGAGGGACAGGGACCTATTCACCCCTCCACTTT. The complete variable domain, with remaining parts taken from reference TRBV19 and TRBJ1-6, reads DGGITQSPKYLFRKEGQNVTLSCEQNLNHDAMYWYRQDPGQGLRLIYYSQIVNDFQKGDIAEGYSVSREKKESFPLTVTSAQKNPTAFYLCASRRGTGTYSPLHFGNGTRLTVT.

The chain has TRBV20-1 and TRBJ2-7, with 9 bases aligning to TRBD1. CDR1 and CDR2 (germline): DFQATT, SNEGSKA (reference sequence). The CDR3 is 11 amino acids. With V trimmed by 6 bases and J by 5 bases, 2 bases remained unmatched. The CDR3 DNA sequence: TGCAGTGCGAGGACAGGGGACGAGCAGTACTTC. Translated, it gives CSARTGDEQYF.

The sample holds one count of this clone. V is TRBV19 and J is TRBJ2-7; 7 bases match TRBD2. CDR1 is LNHDA and CDR2 is SQIVND in the germline V gene (reference sequence). The CDR3 contains 13 residues. The V gene end was trimmed by 5 bases and the J gene end by 2 bases; junction bases not matched to a gene: 3. For the CDR3, the DNA is TGTGCCAGTAGTGCAGCGGGAACCTACGAGCAGTACTTC. Amino acids: CASSAAGTYEQYF.

The chain recombines TRBV4-3 with TRBJ1-6; 10 bases are a match to TRBD1. Trimming at V came to 2 bases and at J to 6 bases, leaving 4 bases not matched to a gene. Germline CDR1 is LGHNA and CDR2 is YSLEER. This CDR3 comprises 16 residues. CDR3 in DNA: TGCGCCAGCAGCCAACGCCGGGACAGGGGTAATTCACCCCTCCACTTT. This sequence encodes CASSQRRDRGNSPLHF.

The V call is TRBV19, the J call TRBJ1-3, with D possibly matching TRBD1 (5 bases). This CDR3 contains 13 residues. Trimming pared 5 bases from V and 7 bases from J, leaving 12 bases between. CDR1 LNHDA and CDR2 SQIVND come from the germline V gene (reference sequence). The CDR3 sequence: CASSQGSSNTIYF. The CDR3 DNA sequence: TGTGCCAGTAGTCAGGGTTCTTCGAACACCATATATTTT.

In DNA form, the CDR3 reads TGTGCCAGCAGTTACTTCGGGACAGGGGCAGTCGGGGAGCTGTTTTTT. Its translation: CASSYFGTGAVGELFF. The chain couples TRBV6-6 to TRBJ2-2; 10 bases map to TRBD1. The CDR3 is made up of 16 amino acids. Per germline, CDR1 MNHNY and CDR2 SVGAGI (reference sequence). V was clipped by 1 base and J by 7 bases; unmatched bases: 6.

The chain is built from TRBV9 and TRBJ2-3, with D maybe TRBD1 (6 bases). Between the trimmed V and J ends, which lost 0 bases and 3 bases, there was a span of 14 bases. CDR1 and CDR2 from the germline V gene are SGDLS and YYNGEE. The CDR3 runs 16 residues. The CDR3 protein is CASSVGEGGRTDTQYF. The CDR3, as DNA: TGTGCCAGCAGCGTAGGTGAAGGGGGTAGGACAGATACGCAGTATTTT.

The V gene is TRBV4-1, the J gene TRBJ1-6; the D is unclear. V gave up 8 bases and J gave up 0 bases, with 11 bases separating them. This CDR3 has 15 amino acids. Germline loops: CDR1 MGHRA, CDR2 YSYEKL. The CDR3 reads CASSSEFSYNSPLHF. The CDR3 coding sequence is TGCGCCAGCTCTTCGGAGTTCTCCTATAATTCACCCCTCCACTTT.

The gene calls are TRBV5-1 and TRBJ2-2, with D perhaps matching TRBD1 (6 bases). Germline CDR1 SGHRS, CDR2 YFSETQ. V lost 2 bases, J lost 7 bases, and 9 bases lay in between. The CDR3 length is 13 residues. The CDR3 DNA follows: TGCGCCAGCAGCTTTACAGGGTTCGGGGAGCTGTTTTTT. The encoded protein is CASSFTGFGELFF.

V gene TRBV9 combines with J gene TRBJ2-3, with TRBD1 matching 7 bases. The germline V gene has CDR1 SGDLS and CDR2 YYNGEE. J lost 0 bases, V lost 4 bases, and 5 bases had no gene match. The CDR3 consists of 15 residues. The CDR3 DNA reads as TGTGCCAGCAGCTTCGGGACAGTTAGCACAGATACGCAGTATTTT. This encodes CASSFGTVSTDTQYF.

This chain uses TRBV4-1 with TRBJ2-1; 8 bases line up with TRBD2. This CDR3 has 17 residues. Germline V gene sequence: CDR1 MGHRA, CDR2 YSYEKL. With V trimmed by 0 bases and J by 8 bases, 12 bases remained unmatched. The CDR3 DNA follows: TGCGCCAGCAGCCAAGAACTCCCGGGACTAGGGGGAGATGAGCAGTTCTTC. Protein sequence: CASSQELPGLGGDEQFF.